What follows is one T cell receptor beta chain and its context. This sample was included in a study of blood T cell repertoires in COVID-19. At the level of the study: Sites across the United States, Italy and Spain contributed samples from acute and convalescent COVID-19. Nucleic acid was either cDNA or gDNA, and it came from T cells, B-cell-depleted T cells, or PBMCs.

Generated by immunoSEQ multiplex PCR, the TCRdb table keeps only in-frame clones and is missing some. The table has some 200,000 clones, over 75% seen once. Sequences were obtained from PBMCs or T cells enriched from blood (not recorded which). The TCR originated in a woman under 30 in a cohort exposed to, infected with or recovered from COVID-19 (not recorded which).

The CDR3 spells CASSPSERLYGYTF. The CDR3 DNA reads as TGTGCCAGCTCACCTAGCGAACGACTTTATGGCTACACCTTC. The rearrangement joins TRBV18 to TRBJ1-2; D remains unclear. The germline V and J ends were trimmed by 3 bases and 5 bases, with 13 bases remaining between them. The CDR3 loop spans 14 amino acids. CDR1 KGHSH and CDR2 LQKENI come from the germline V gene. The whole variable domain, remainder taken from reference TRBV18 and TRBJ1-2, is NAGVMQNPRHLVRRRGQEARLRCSPMKGHSHVYWYRQLPEEGLKFMVYLQKENIIDESGMPKERFSAEFPKEGPSILRIQQVVRGDSAAYFCASSPSERLYGYTFGSGTRLTVV.